Each of the 25 T cell receptor beta chains below was sequenced from the same sample in a study of T cell responses to AZD1222 COVID-19 vaccine. Measured with immunoSEQ multiplex PCR; TCRdb has only the in-frame clones, and not every one. The table lists around 100,000 clones, less than 90% of them singletons, with over 15% in the top ten. The specimen was peripheral blood, collected on day 0 of AZD1222 vaccination. These receptors were obtained from an adult in good health.

This chain joins TRBV28 and TRBJ2-1; D is unclear. Trimming took 7 bases from V and 6 from J, leaving 10 bases between them. CDR1 is MDHEN, CDR2 SYDVKM, per germline. The CDR3 has 12 amino acids. In DNA form, the CDR3 reads TGTGCCAGCACCAGACAATCCAATGAGCAGTTCTTC. The encoded protein is CASTRQSNEQFF.

V is TRBV5-1 and J is TRBJ2-1; D is possibly TRBD1 (6 bases). Looked up from germline, CDR1 is SGHRS and CDR2 is YFSETQ. The length of the CDR3 is 14 residues. V lost 0 bases and J 6 bases, leaving 10 bases between the germline ends. The CDR3 DNA reads TGCGCCAGCAGCTTGGGGGGGCCAGGCAATGAGCAGTTCTTC. Its protein is CASSLGGPGNEQFF.

This chain joins TRBV6-5 and TRBJ2-7, with D perhaps TRBD2 (7 bases). The length of the CDR3 is 15 residues. CDR1 is MNHEY, CDR2 SVGAGI, per germline. Trimming removed 8 bases from V and 2 bases from J, with 19 bases in between. CDR3 sequence: CASGGVETGTYEQYF. The DNA for the CDR3 is TGTGCCAGCGGGGGGGTGGAAACAGGGACCTACGAGCAGTACTTC.

This chain joins TRBV7-2 and TRBJ2-5, with TRBD2 identical over 11 bases. This CDR3 comprises 14 residues. The germline CDR1 and CDR2 sequences are SGHTA and FQGNSA. The V gene end was trimmed by 4 bases and the J gene end by 7 bases; junction bases not matched to a gene: 5. The CDR3 spells CASSSLAGEGTQYF. CDR3 in DNA: TGTGCCAGCAGCTCACTAGCGGGGGAGGGGACCCAGTACTTC.

V is TRBV6-2 or TRBV6-3 and J is TRBJ1-3, with D hard to call. Trimming shortened V by 2 bases and J by 5 bases, and 10 bases separated the two germline ends. Looked up from germline, CDR1 is MNHEY and CDR2 is SVGEGT. The CDR3 contains 14 residues. CDR3 in amino acids: CASSYAVGRNTIYF. The CDR3 DNA is TGTGCCAGCAGTTACGCCGTAGGGAGAAACACCATATATTTT.

The chain combines TRBV19 with TRBJ1-1; TRBD1 aligns across 9 bases. From germline, CDR1 is LNHDA and CDR2 SQIVND (reference sequence). The CDR3 is 16 residues long. Trimming cost V 4 bases and J 3 bases; bases outside gene matches: 9. The CDR3 sequence is CASSTTGTGRHTEAFF. CDR3 in DNA: TGTGCCAGTAGTACAACCGGGACAGGGCGGCACACTGAAGCTTTCTTT. Full variable domain (missing parts from reference TRBV19 and TRBJ1-1): DGGITQSPKYLFRKEGQNVTLSCEQNLNHDAMYWYRQDPGQGLRLIYYSQIVNDFQKGDIAEGYSVSREKKESFPLTVTSAQKNPTAFYLCASSTTGTGRHTEAFFGQGTRLTVV.

The J gene is TRBJ2-1, the V gene TRBV9; D may match TRBD1 or TRBD2 (5 bases each). The CDR3 has 15 amino acids. Germline V gives CDR1 SGDLS, CDR2 YYNGEE. Trimming pared 4 bases from V and 5 bases from J, leaving 16 bases between. Written as DNA, the CDR3 is TGTGCCAGCAGCACCCGTAGCGAGGGGAACAATGAGCAGTTCTTC. It is translated as CASSTRSEGNNEQFF.

This rearrangement joins TRBV21-1 to TRBJ1-6. TRBV21-1 is assigned pseudogene status. This CDR3 contains 10 residues. CDR3 nucleotide sequence: TGTGCCAGCCTCGGGACACCCCTCCACTTT. This gives the protein CASLGTPLHF.

This clone has more than one count but fewer than ten. The chain employs TRBV20-1 and TRBJ1-2; D call uncertain. The length of the CDR3 is 12 residues. Trimming removed 3 bases from V and 7 bases from J, with 12 bases in between. Per the germline V gene, CDR1 is DFQATT and CDR2 is SNEGSKA (reference sequence). CDR3 nucleotides: TGCAGTGCTAGTATAGGGCTGGGTGGCTACACCTTC. It yields the protein CSASIGLGGYTF.

J is TRBJ2-1 and V is TRBV6-2 or TRBV6-3, with TRBD2 matching over 9 bases. Germline values: CDR1 MNHEY, CDR2 SVGEGT. This CDR3 has 20 residues. Germline trimming cut 6 bases from V and 7 bases from J; bases unmatched to any gene: 25. CDR3: CASSLIPGQADSGRLNEQFF. CDR3 in DNA: TGTGCCAGCAGCCTTATCCCCGGACAGGCTGATAGCGGGAGACTGAATGAGCAGTTCTTC.

V is TRBV19 and J is TRBJ2-1, with TRBD2 as a possible D gene (6 bases). CDR3 length: 15 amino acids. Deletions cut 6 bases from V and 0 bases from J, with 12 bases between. The germline V gene encodes CDR1 LNHDA and CDR2 SQIVND (reference sequence). Written as DNA, the CDR3 is TGTGCCAGTAGGGAGGGGACGAGCTCCTACAATGAGCAGTTCTTC. This encodes CASREGTSSYNEQFF. The variable domain in full, with the rest retrieved from reference TRBV19 and TRBJ2-1, is DGGITQSPKYLFRKEGQNVTLSCEQNLNHDAMYWYRQDPGQGLRLIYYSQIVNDFQKGDIAEGYSVSREKKESFPLTVTSAQKNPTAFYLCASREGTSSYNEQFFGPGTRLTVL.

V gene TRBV4-3 combines with J gene TRBJ1-3; unclear D gene. In germline, CDR1 is LGHNA, CDR2 YSLEER. Trimming stripped 3 bases from V and 0 bases from J, with 3 bases between. This CDR3 is built from 13 residues. CDR3 sequence: CASSQGSGNTIYF. CDR3 bases: TGCGCCAGCAGCCAGGGCTCTGGAAACACCATATATTTT.

This chain joins TRBV6-6 and TRBJ2-1, with a tentative D call TRBD2 (5 bases). CDR3 length: 20 amino acids. The germline V and J ends were trimmed by 5 bases and 4 bases, with 30 bases remaining between them. Germline values: CDR1 MNHNY, CDR2 SVGAGI (reference sequence). The CDR3 is CASSRARAGPSVTGYNEQFF. CDR3 nucleotides: TGTGCCAGCAGTCGAGCTAGGGCGGGTCCCAGTGTTACGGGTTACAATGAGCAGTTCTTC.

The chain couples TRBV6-5 to TRBJ1-3, with 7 nucleotides matching TRBD1. The V gene's germline CDR1 is MNHEY and CDR2 SVGAGI. The CDR3 totals 14 residues. The V and J ends lost 4 bases and 4 bases, in that order; junction bases with no gene match: 4. For the CDR3, the DNA is TGTGCCAGCAGTTCGGGACAGCGAGGAAACACCATATATTTT. Translating gives CASSSGQRGNTIYF.

This clone appeared a single time. The gene calls are TRBV6-5 and TRBJ2-1, with D possibly being TRBD2 (5 bases). This CDR3 has 15 amino acids. The germline V gene encodes CDR1 MNHEY and CDR2 SVGAGI. V lost 5 bases to trimming and J lost 8 bases, with 19 bases between them. CDR3: CASSPRGLRRYEQFF. CDR3 in DNA: TGTGCCAGCAGTCCCCGCGGGCTCCGGAGGTATGAGCAGTTCTTC.

The J gene is TRBJ1-5, the V gene TRBV20-1; 10 positions match TRBD1. The CDR3 runs 14 residues. The germline gives CDR1 DFQATT, CDR2 SNEGSKA (reference sequence). Trimming cost V 3 bases and J 6 bases; bases outside gene matches: 5. CDR3 sequence reads: CSASGDRGGQPQHF. Here the CDR3 DNA reads TGCAGTGCTAGTGGGGACAGGGGTGGTCAGCCCCAGCATTTT.

The V gene is TRBV25-1, the J gene TRBJ2-1; perhaps D is TRBD1 or TRBD2 (6 bases each). Germline-derived CDR1 and CDR2 are MGHDK and SYGVNS. V was pared by 6 bases and J by 12 bases, with 12 bases between. This CDR3 has 11 amino acids. DNA for the CDR3: TGTGCCAGCAGCCAAGGGGGGCGGCAGTTCTTC. This gives the protein CASSQGGRQFF.

V usage is TRBV6-2 or TRBV6-3 and J usage is TRBJ2-3; tentatively, D is TRBD2 (5 bases). Per the germline V gene, CDR1 is MNHEY and CDR2 is SVGEGT. V was clipped by 5 bases and J by 2 bases, with 17 bases between them. The CDR3 totals 16 residues. For the CDR3, the DNA is TGTGCCAGCAGTCCCGGATGGGGAGTGAACACAGATACGCAGTATTTT. This sequence encodes CASSPGWGVNTDTQYF.

The rearrangement links TRBV11-3 to TRBJ1-6; D is undetermined. Trimming removed 6 bases at V and 7 bases at J, with 10 bases between. From germline, CDR1 is SGHNT and CDR2 YENEEA. This CDR3 contains 13 residues. CDR3: CASRHSGNSPLHF. In nucleotides, the CDR3 is TGTGCCAGCAGACACAGTGGCAATTCACCCCTCCACTTT.

The chain links TRBV6-4 to TRBJ2-1, with 7 bases matching TRBD2. The CDR3 has 15 amino acids. After removal of 4 bases from V and 4 bases from J, the junction contained 7 bases not matched to a gene. Germline CDR1 MRHNA, CDR2 SNTAGT. The CDR3 sequence: CASSVGSGRYNEQFF. As DNA, the CDR3 is TGTGCCAGCAGTGTCGGTAGCGGGCGGTACAATGAGCAGTTCTTC.

The rearrangement joins TRBV4-3 to TRBJ1-2; no definite D call. Between the trimmed V and J ends, which lost 0 bases and 0 bases, there was a span of 8 bases. The CDR3 sequence is 15 residues long. The V gene's germline CDR1 is LGHNA and CDR2 YSLEER. The CDR3 reads CASSQEPGANYGYTF. As DNA, the CDR3 is TGCGCCAGCAGCCAAGAACCCGGAGCTAACTATGGCTACACCTTC.

The chain combines TRBV4-3 with TRBJ2-7; D not certain. The CDR3 extends over 13 amino acids. Germline V gene lookup returns CDR1 LGHNA and CDR2 YSLEER. V lost 3 bases, J lost 4 bases, and 10 bases lay in between. CDR3 region: CASSQGSAYEQYF. In DNA form, the CDR3 reads TGCGCCAGCAGCCAGGGGTCAGCGTACGAGCAGTACTTC.

The chain is built from TRBV28 and TRBJ2-7; 8 bases are shared with TRBD1. V lost 9 bases to trimming and J lost 3 bases; unmatched junction nucleotides: 7. This CDR3 has 13 amino acids. Germline V gene lookup returns CDR1 MDHEN and CDR2 SYDVKM. CDR3 nucleotide sequence: TGTGCCAGTGGGAACAGGGGGAACTACGAGCAGTACTTC. It codes for CASGNRGNYEQYF.

This CDR3 is CASKDTGMNTEAFF. CDR3 in DNA: TGCGCCAGCAAAGATACAGGGATGAACACTGAAGCTTTCTTT. The chain uses TRBV5-1 and TRBJ1-1; the D gene is possibly TRBD1 (6 bases). Germline assignment: CDR1 SGHRS and CDR2 YFSETQ. CDR3 length equals 14 residues. The V gene lost 6 bases and the J gene lost 0 bases, with 12 bases spanning the gap. Supplemented by reference TRBV5-1 and TRBJ1-1, the full variable domain reads KAGVTQTPRYLIKTRGQQVTLSCSPISGHRSVSWYQQTPGQGLQFLFEYFSETQRNKGNFPGRFSGRQFSNSRSEMNVSTLELGDSALYLCASKDTGMNTEAFFGQGTRLTVV.

The CDR3 DNA reads as TGCAGCGTTTCCCCAGGAGGCTACACCTTC. It encodes CSVSPGGYTF. The rearrangement uses TRBV29-1 and TRBJ1-2; unclear D gene. CDR1 is SQVTM, CDR2 ANQGSEA, per germline. The ends were cut back, 5 bases at V and 8 bases at J, with 9 bases in the middle. This CDR3 is 10 amino acids long.